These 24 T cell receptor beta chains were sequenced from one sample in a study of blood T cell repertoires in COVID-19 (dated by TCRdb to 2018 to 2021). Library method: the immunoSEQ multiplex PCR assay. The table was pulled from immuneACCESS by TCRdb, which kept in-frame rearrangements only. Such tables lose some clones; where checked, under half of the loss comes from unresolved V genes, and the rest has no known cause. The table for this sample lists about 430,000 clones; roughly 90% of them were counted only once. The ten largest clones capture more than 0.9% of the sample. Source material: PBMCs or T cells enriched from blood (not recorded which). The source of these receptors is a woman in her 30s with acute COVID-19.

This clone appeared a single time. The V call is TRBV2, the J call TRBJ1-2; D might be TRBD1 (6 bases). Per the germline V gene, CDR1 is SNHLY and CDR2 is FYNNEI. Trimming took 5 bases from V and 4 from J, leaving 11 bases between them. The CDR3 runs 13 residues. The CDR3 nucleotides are TGTGCCAGCAGTTCGGGGGGGCCCTATGGCTACACCTTC. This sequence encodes CASSSGGPYGYTF.

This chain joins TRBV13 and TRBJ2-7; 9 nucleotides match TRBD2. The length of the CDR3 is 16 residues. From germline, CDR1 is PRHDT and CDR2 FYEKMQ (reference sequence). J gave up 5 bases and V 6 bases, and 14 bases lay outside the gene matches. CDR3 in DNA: TGTGCCAGCAGTGGCTTAGCGGGAGCAAGCCCCGACGAGCAGTACTTC. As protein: CASSGLAGASPDEQYF.

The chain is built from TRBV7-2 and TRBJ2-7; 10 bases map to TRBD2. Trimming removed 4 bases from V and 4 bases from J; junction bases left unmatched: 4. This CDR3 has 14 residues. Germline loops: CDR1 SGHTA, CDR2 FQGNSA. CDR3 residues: CASSSGLAEYEQYF. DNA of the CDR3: TGTGCCAGCAGCTCAGGACTAGCGGAATACGAGCAGTACTTC.

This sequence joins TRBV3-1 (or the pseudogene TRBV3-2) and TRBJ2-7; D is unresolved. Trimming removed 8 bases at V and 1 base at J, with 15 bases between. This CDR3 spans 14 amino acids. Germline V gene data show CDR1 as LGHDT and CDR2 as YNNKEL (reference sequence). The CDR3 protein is CASRPQVSSYEQYF. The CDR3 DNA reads TGTGCCAGCCGTCCCCAGGTGTCTTCCTACGAGCAGTACTTC.

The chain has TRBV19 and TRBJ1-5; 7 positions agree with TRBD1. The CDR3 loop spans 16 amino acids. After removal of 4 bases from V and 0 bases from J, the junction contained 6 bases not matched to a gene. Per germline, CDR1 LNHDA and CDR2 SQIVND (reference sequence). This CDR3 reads CASSKTGTVSNQPQHF. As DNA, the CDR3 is TGTGCCAGTAGTAAAACCGGGACAGTTAGCAATCAGCCCCAGCATTTT. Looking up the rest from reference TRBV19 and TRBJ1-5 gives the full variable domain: DGGITQSPKYLFRKEGQNVTLSCEQNLNHDAMYWYRQDPGQGLRLIYYSQIVNDFQKGDIAEGYSVSREKKESFPLTVTSAQKNPTAFYLCASSKTGTVSNQPQHFGDGTRLSIL.

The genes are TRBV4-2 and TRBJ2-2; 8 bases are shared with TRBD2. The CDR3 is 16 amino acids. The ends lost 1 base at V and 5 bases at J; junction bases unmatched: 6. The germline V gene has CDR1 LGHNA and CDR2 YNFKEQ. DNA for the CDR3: TGTGCCAGCAGCCAAGCAGAGGGCGGGGGGACCGGGGAGCTGTTTTTT. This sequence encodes CASSQAEGGGTGELFF.

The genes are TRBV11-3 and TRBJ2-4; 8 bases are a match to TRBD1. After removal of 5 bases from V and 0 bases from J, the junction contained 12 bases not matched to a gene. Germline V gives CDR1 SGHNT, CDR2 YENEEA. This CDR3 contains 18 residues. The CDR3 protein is CASSQTGRQGSAKNIQYF. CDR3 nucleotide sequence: TGTGCCAGCAGCCAAACGGGGCGACAGGGGTCAGCCAAAAACATTCAGTACTTC.

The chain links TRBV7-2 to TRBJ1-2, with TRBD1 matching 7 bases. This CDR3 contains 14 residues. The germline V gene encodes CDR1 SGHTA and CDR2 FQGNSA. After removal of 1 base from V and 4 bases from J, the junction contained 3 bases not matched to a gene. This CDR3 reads CASSLEDRTYGYTF. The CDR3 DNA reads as TGTGCCAGCAGCTTAGAGGACAGGACCTATGGCTACACCTTC. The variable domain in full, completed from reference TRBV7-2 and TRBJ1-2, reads GAGVSQSPSNKVTEKGKDVELRCDPISGHTALYWYRQSLGQGLEFLIYFQGNSAPDKSGLPSDRFSAERTGGSVSTLTIQRTQQEDSAVYLCASSLEDRTYGYTFGSGTRLTVV.

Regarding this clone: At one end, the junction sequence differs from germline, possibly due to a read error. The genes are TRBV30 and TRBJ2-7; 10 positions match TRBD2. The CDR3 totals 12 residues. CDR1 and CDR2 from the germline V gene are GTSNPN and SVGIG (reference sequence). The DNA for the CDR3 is TGTGCCTGGAGCGGAACTAGCGGGGCTCTTAACTTC. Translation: CAWSGTSGALNF. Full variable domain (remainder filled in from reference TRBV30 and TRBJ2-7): SQTIHQWPATLVQPVGSPLSLECTVEGTSNPNLYWYRQAAGRGLQLLFYSVGIGQISSEVPQNLSASRPQDRQFILSSKKLLLSDSGFYLCAWSGTSGALNFGPGTRLTVT.

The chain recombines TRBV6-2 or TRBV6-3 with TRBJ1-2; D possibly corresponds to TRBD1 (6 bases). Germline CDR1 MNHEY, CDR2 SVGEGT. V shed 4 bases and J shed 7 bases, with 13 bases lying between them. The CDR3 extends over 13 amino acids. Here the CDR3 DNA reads TGTGCCAGCAGTTTACCTAGGGGGTTTGGCTACACCTTC. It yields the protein CASSLPRGFGYTF.

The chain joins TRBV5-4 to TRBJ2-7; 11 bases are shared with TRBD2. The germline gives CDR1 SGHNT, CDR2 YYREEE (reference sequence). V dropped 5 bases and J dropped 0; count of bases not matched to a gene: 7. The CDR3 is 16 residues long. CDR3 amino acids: CASSLRTSGRSYEQYF. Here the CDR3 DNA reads TGTGCCAGCAGTTTAAGGACTAGCGGGCGCTCCTACGAGCAGTACTTC.

CDR3 protein: CASSRETEAFF. The CDR3, as DNA: TGTGCCAGCAGCCGAGAAACTGAAGCTTTCTTT. The chain carries TRBV5-6 and TRBJ1-1; D is unclear. In germline, CDR1 is SGHDT, CDR2 YYEEEE. Trimming left V 4 bases short and J 5 bases short, with 6 bases between. The CDR3 has 11 residues.

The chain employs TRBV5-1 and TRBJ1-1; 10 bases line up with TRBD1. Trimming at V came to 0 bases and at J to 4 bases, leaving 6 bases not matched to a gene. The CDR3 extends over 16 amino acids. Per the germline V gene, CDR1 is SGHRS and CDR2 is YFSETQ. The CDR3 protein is CASSLEGQGRGTEAFF. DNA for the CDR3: TGCGCCAGCAGCTTGGAGGGACAGGGGCGGGGCACTGAAGCTTTCTTT.

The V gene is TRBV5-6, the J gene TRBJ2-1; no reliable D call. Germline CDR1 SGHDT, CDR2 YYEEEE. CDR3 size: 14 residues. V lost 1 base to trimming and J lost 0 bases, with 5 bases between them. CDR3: CASSLPSSYNEQFF. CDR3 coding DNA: TGTGCCAGCAGCTTGCCTAGCTCCTACAATGAGCAGTTCTTC.

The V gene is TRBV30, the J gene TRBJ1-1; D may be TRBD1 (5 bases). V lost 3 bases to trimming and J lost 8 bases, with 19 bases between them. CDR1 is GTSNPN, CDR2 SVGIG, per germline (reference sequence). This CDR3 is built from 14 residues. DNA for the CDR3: TGTGCCTGGAGCTCGGACAACCTTCCAGGGGAAGCTTTCTTT. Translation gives CAWSSDNLPGEAFF.

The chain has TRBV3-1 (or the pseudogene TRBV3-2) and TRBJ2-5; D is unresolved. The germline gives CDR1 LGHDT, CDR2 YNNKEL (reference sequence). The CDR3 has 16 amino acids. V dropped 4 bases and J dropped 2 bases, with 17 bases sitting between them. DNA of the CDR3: TGTGCCAGCAGCCTCCAAGCGACTCACGGGCAAGAGACCCAGTACTTC. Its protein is CASSLQATHGQETQYF.

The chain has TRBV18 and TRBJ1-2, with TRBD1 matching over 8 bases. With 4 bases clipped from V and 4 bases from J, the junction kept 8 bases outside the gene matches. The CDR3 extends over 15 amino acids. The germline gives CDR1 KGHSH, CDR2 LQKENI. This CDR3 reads CASSLGQGLGYGYTF. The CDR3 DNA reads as TGTGCCAGCTCACTCGGACAGGGATTGGGCTATGGCTACACCTTC. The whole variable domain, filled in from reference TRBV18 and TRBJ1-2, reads NAGVMQNPRHLVRRRGQEARLRCSPMKGHSHVYWYRQLPEEGLKFMVYLQKENIIDESGMPKERFSAEFPKEGPSILRIQQVVRGDSAAYFCASSLGQGLGYGYTFGSGTRLTVV.

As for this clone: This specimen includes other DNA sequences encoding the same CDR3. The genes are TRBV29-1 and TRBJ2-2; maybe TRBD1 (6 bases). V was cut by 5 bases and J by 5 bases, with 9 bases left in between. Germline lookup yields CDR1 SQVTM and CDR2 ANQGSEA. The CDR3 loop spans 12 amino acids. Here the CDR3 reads CSVRRGTGELFF. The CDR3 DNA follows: TGCAGCGTTCGAAGGGGGACCGGGGAGCTGTTTTTT.

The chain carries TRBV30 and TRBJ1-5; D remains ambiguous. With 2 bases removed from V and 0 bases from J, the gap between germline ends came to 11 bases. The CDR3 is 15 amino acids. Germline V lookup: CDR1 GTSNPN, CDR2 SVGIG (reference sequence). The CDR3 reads CAWSPGGYSNQPQHF. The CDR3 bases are TGTGCCTGGAGTCCCGGCGGTTATAGCAATCAGCCCCAGCATTTT.

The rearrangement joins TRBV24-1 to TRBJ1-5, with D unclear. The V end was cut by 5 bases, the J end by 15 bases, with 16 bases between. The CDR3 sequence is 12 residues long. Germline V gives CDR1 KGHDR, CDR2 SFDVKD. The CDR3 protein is CATSGHGDGRHF. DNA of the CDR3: TGTGCCACCAGTGGGCACGGGGATGGGCGGCATTTT.

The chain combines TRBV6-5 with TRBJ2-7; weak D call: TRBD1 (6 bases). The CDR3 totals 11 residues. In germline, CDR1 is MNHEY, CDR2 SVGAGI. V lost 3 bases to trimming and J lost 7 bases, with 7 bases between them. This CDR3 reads CASSYTGEQYF. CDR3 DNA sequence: TGTGCCAGCAGTTATACAGGGGAGCAGTACTTC.

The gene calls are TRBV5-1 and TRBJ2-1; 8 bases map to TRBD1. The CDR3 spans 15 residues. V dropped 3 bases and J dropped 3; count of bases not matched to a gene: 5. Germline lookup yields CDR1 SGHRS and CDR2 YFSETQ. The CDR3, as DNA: TGCGCCAGCAGCTCGCAGGGGGCGTACTACAATGAGCAGTTCTTC. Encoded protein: CASSSQGAYYNEQFF.

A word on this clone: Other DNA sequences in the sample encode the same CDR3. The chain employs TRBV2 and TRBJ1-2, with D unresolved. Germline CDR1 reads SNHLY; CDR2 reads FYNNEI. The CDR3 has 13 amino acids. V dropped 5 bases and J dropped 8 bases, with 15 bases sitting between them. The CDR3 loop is CASSTIPTGGYTF. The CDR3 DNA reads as TGTGCCAGCAGTACGATTCCTACGGGGGGCTACACCTTC.

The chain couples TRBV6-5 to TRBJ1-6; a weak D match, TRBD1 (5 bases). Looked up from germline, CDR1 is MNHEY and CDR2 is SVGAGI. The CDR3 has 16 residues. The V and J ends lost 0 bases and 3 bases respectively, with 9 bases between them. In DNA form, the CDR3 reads TGTGCCAGCAGTTACTCGAGTCAGGGCTATAATTCACCCCTCCACTTT. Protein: CASSYSSQGYNSPLHF.